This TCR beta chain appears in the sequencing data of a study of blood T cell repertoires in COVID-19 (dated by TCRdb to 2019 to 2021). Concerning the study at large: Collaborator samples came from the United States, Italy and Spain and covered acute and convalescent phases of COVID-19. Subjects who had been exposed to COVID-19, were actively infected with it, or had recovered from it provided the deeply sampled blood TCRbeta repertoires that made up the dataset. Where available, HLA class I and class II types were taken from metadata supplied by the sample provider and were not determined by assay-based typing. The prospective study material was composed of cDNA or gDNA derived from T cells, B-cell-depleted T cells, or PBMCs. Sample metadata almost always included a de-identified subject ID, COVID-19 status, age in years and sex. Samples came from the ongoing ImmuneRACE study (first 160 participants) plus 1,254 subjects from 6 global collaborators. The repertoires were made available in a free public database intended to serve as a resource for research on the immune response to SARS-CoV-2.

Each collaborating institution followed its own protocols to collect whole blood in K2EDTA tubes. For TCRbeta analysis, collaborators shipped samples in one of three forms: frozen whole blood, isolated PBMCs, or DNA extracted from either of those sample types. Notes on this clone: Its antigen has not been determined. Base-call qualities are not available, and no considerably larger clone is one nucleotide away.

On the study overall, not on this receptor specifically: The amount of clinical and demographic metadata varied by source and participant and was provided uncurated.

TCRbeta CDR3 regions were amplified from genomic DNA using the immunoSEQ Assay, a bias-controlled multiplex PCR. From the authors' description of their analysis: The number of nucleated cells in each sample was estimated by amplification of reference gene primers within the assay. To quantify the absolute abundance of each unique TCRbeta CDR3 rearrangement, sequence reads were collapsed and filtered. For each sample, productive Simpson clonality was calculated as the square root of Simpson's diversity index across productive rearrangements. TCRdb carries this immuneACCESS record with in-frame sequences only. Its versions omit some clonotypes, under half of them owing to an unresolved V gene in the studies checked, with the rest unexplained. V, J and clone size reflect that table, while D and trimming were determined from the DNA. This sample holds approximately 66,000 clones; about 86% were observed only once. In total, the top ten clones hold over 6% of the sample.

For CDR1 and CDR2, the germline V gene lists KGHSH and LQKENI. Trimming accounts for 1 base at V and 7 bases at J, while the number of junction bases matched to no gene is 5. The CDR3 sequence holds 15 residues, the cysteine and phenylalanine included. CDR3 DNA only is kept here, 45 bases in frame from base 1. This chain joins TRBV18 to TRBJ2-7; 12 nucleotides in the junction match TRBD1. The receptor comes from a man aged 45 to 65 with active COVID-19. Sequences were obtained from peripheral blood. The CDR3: CASSPLGTGGREQYF. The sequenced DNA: TGTGCCAGCTCACCACTAGGGACAGGGGGCCGAGAGCAGTACTTC.